Listed below are T cell receptor beta chains from one sample, sequenced in a study of blood T cell repertoires in COVID-19. Generated by immunoSEQ multiplex PCR, the TCRdb table keeps only in-frame clones and is missing some. The sample holds some 190,000 clones, around 86% seen once. Sequences were obtained from PBMCs or T cells enriched from blood (not recorded which). The source is a man aged 35-49 years with acute COVID-19. Each CDR3 is given with its conserved first and last residue. Fields, in order: clone size, D gene, J gene, V gene, CDR3 DNA, CDR3 protein. The D gene is left open where the match is weak. The size entry is marked missing in some rows and otherwise reads once, few, many or a size class.

>NA|TRBD2|TRBJ2-1|TRBV5-4
TGTGCCAGCAGCCCCCCAAGCGGGAGGGCCAATGAGCAGTTCTTC
CASSPPSGRANEQFF
>NA|TRBD2|TRBJ2-3|TRBV5-4
TGTGCCAGCAGCTCCGCGGGAGTGACAGATACGCAGTATTTT
CASSSAGVTDTQYF
>NA|TRBD1|TRBJ2-2|TRBV27
TGTGCCAGCAGTTACGACAGGGCCGGGGAGCTGTTTTTT
CASSYDRAGELFF
>NA|NA|TRBJ2-1|TRBV21-1
TGTGCCAGCAACCCCGGGACTAGCGGGAGGAGCTCCTACAATGAGCAGTTCTTC
CASNPGTSGRSSYNEQFF
>NA|NA|TRBJ2-2|TRBV10-3
TGTGCCATCAGTGAATTAAGACAAGGGGTGCCCGGGGAGCTGTTTTTT
CAISELRQGVPGELFF
>many|TRBD1|TRBJ2-7|TRBV10-2
TGCGCCAGCGGGACAGGTCGGTACGAGCAGTACTTC
CASGTGRYEQYF
>NA|NA|TRBJ1-1|TRBV19
TGTGCCAGTAAAGGGGTTATTGGTGAAGCTTTCTTT
CASKGVIGEAFF
>NA|NA|TRBJ1-1|TRBV19
TGTGCCAGTAGTGGGGGCCGGGACACTGAAGCTTTCTTT
CASSGGRDTEAFF
>few|NA|TRBJ2-2|TRBV9
TGTGCCAGCAGCGCCCCGAACTTGTCGACCGGGGAGCTGTTTTTT
CASSAPNLSTGELFF
>once|NA|TRBJ1-4|TRBV7-2
TGTGCCAGCAGCCCGACGTTTAGGGGGGGCGCGGAAAAACTGTTTTTT
CASSPTFRGGAEKLFF
>NA|NA|TRBJ2-7|TRBV9
TGTGCCAGCAGCGTAACGGGTGCCGGCGAGCAGTACTTC
CASSVTGAGEQYF
>NA|NA|TRBJ2-1|TRBV6-5
TGTGCCAGCAGTTATCAGCGGTGGGAGGCCGATGAGCAGTTCTTC
CASSYQRWEADEQFF
>NA|TRBD1|TRBJ2-1|TRBV7-2
TGTGCCAGCAGGCTGAGGGACAGGGAACCCAATGAGCAGTTCTTC
CASRLRDREPNEQFF
>once|NA|TRBJ2-7|TRBV27
TGTGCCAGCATTATCTACGAGCAGTACTTC
CASIIYEQYF
>NA|TRBD2|TRBJ2-7|TRBV9
TGTGCCAGCAGCGTAGACGGCGGGGGAACCTACGAGCAGTACTTC
CASSVDGGGTYEQYF
>NA|TRBD2|TRBJ2-1|TRBV27
TGTGCCAGCAGTCCGACGACGGGACTAGCGGGAGGCTCCTACAATGAGCAGTTCTTC
CASSPTTGLAGGSYNEQFF
>NA|TRBD1|TRBJ2-1|TRBV2
TGTGCCAGCAGATTGGGACAGTACAATGAGCAGTTCTTC
CASRLGQYNEQFF
>NA|NA|TRBJ1-5|TRBV9
TGTGCCAGCAGCGTAGACGGGTTTAGCAATCAGCCCCAGCATTTT
CASSVDGFSNQPQHF
>NA|NA|TRBJ2-2|TRBV7-3
TGTGCCAGCAGCTATGGGAGGACCGGGGAGCTGTTTTTT
CASSYGRTGELFF
>NA|NA|TRBJ2-7|TRBV7-2
TGTGCCAGCAGCTTCCGACAAACACCCTACGAGCAGTACTTC
CASSFRQTPYEQYF
>NA|TRBD1|TRBJ2-5|TRBV29-1
TGCAGCGTTGAAGTTGGGGGACAGCAAGAGACCCAGTACTTC
CSVEVGGQQETQYF
>NA|NA|TRBJ2-3|TRBV2
TGTGCCAGCAGTGGGGGGGACTCCCGAGATACGCAGTATTTT
CASSGGDSRDTQYF
>NA|TRBD2|TRBJ2-5|TRBV5-1
TGCGCCAGCAGCTTGGGTCTAGCGGGGGGACAAGAGACCCAGTACTTC
CASSLGLAGGQETQYF